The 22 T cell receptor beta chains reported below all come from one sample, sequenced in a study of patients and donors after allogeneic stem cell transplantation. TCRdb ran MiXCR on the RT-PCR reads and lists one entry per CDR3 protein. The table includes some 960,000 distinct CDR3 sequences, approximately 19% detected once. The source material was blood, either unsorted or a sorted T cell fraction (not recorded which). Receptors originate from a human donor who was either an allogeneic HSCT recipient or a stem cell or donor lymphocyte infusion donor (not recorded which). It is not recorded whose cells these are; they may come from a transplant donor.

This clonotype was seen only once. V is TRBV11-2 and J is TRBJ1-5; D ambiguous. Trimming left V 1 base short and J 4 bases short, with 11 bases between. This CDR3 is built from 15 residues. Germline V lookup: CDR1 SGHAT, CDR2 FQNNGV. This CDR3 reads CASSLGAGRNQPQHF. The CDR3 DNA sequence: TGTGCCAGCAGCTTAGGGGCAGGTCGAAATCAGCCCCAGCATTTT. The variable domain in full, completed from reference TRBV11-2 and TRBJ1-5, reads EAGVAQSPRYKIIEKRQSVAFWCNPISGHATLYWYQQILGQGPKLLIQFQNNGVVDDSQLPKDRFSAERLKGVDSTLKIQPAKLEDSAVYLCASSLGAGRNQPQHFGDGTRLSIL.

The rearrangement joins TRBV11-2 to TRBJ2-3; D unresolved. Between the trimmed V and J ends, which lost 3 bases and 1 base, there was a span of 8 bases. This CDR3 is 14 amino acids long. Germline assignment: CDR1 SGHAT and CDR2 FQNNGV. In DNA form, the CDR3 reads TGTGCCAGCAGCTTTGAGGTTGGCACAGATACGCAGTATTTT. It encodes CASSFEVGTDTQYF.

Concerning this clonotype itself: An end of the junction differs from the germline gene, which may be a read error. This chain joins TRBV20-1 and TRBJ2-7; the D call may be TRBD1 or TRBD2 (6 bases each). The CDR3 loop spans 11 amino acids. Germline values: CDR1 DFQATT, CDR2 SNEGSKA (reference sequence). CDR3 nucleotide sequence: TGCAGTGCTAGATGGGGGCGGGGCTGGAGCTTC. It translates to CSARWGRGWSF.

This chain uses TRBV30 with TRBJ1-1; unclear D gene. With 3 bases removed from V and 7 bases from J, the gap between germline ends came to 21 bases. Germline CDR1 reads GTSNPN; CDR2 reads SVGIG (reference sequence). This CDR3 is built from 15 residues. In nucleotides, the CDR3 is TGTGCCTGGAGCATTCAGACTCTAAAAGAGGGTGAAGCTTTCTTT. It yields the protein CAWSIQTLKEGEAFF. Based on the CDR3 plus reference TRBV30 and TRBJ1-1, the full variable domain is SQTIHQWPATLVQPVGSPLSLECTVEGTSNPNLYWYRQAAGRGLQLLFYSVGIGQISSEVPQNLSASRPQDRQFILSSKKLLLSDSGFYLCAWSIQTLKEGEAFFGQGTRLTVV.

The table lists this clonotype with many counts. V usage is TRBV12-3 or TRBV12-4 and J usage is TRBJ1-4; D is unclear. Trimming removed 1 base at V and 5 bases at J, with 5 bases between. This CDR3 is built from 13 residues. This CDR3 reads CASSLGRNEKLFF. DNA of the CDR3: TGTGCCAGCAGTTTAGGTAGAAATGAAAAACTGTTTTTT.

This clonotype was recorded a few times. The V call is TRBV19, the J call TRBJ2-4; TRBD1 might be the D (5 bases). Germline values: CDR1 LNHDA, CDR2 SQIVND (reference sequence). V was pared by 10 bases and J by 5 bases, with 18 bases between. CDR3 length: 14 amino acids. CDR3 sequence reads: CAKTAPTPENIQYF. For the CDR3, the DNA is TGTGCCAAGACAGCCCCTACCCCCGAAAACATTCAGTACTTC.

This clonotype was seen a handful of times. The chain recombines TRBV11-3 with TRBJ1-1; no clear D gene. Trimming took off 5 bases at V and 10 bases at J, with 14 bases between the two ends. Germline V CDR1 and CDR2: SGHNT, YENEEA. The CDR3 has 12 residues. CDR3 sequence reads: CASSHKTGSAFF. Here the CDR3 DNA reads TGTGCCAGCAGCCACAAAACGGGGTCAGCTTTCTTT. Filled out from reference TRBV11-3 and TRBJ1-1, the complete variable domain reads EAGVVQSPRYKIIEKKQPVAFWCNPISGHNTLYWYLQNLGQGPELLIRYENEEAVDDSQLPKDRFSAERLKGVDSTLKIQPAELGDSAVYLCASSHKTGSAFFGQGTRLTVV.

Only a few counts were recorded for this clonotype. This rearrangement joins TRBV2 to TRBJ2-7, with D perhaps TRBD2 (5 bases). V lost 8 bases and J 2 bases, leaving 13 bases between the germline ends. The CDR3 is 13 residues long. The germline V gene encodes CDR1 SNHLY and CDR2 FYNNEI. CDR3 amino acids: CASRGLIPYEQYF. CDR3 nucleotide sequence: TGTGCCAGCCGGGGTCTGATTCCCTACGAGCAGTACTTC.

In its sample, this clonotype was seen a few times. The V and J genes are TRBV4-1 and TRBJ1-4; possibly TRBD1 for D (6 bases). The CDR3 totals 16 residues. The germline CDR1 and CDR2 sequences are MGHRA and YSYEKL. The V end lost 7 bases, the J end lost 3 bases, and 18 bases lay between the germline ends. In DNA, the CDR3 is TGCGCCAGCAACCCTAGACAGGCCAACTCTAATGAAAAACTGTTTTTT. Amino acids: CASNPRQANSNEKLFF.

The DNA for the CDR3 is TGTGCCAGCAGCCTCGACATAGACTTTTACAATGAGCAGTTCTTC. Protein sequence: CASSLDIDFYNEQFF. V is TRBV3-1 and J is TRBJ2-1; D gene uncertain. The V and J ends lost 4 bases and 4 bases respectively, with 14 bases between them. Germline CDR1 LGHDT, CDR2 YNNKEL (reference sequence). The CDR3 loop spans 15 amino acids.

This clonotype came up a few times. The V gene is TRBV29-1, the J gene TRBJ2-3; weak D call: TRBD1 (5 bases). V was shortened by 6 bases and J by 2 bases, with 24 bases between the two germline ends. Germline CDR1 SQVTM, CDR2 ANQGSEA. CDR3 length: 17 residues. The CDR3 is CSVSDAWRQQSTDTQYF. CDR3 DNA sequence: TGCAGCGTGTCGGACGCGTGGCGACAGCAATCCACAGATACGCAGTATTTT.

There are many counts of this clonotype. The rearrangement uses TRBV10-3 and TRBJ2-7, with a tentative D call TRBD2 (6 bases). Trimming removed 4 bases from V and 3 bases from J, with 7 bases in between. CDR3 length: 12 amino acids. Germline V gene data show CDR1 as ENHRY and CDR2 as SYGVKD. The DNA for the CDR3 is TGTGCCATCAGTGGGACTAACTACGAGCAGTACTTC. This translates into CAISGTNYEQYF.

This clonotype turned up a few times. The CDR3 nucleotides read TGTGCCAGCAGCCCCCGACAGTTGAACACTGAAGCTTTCTTT. This sequence encodes CASSPRQLNTEAFF. This chain connects TRBV7-2 to TRBJ1-1; TRBD1 is a possible D gene (5 bases). Per the germline V gene, CDR1 is SGHTA and CDR2 is FQGNSA. The V end lost 5 bases, the J end lost 0 bases, and 10 bases lay between the germline ends. This CDR3 contains 14 residues.

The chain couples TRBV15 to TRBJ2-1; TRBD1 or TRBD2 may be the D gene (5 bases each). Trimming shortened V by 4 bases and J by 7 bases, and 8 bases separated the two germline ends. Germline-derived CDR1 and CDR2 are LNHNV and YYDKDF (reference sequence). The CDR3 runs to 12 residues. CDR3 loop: CATSTWGNEQFF. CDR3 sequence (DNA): TGTGCCACCAGCACCTGGGGGAATGAGCAGTTCTTC.

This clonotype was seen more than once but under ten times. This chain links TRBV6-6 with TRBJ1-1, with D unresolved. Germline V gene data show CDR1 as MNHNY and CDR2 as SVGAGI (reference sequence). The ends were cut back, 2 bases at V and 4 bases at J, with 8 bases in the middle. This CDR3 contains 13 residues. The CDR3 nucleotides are TGTGCCAGCAGTTACCCGAAGCCCACTGAAGCTTTCTTT. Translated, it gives CASSYPKPTEAFF.

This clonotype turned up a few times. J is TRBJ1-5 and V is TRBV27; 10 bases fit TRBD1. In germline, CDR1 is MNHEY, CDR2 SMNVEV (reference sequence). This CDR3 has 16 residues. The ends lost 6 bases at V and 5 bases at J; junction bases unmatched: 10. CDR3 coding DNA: TGTGCCAGCAGCCGTAGAACTGGGACAGGGGATCAGCCCCAGCATTTT. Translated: CASSRRTGTGDQPQHF.

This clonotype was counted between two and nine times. The CDR3 region is CASTFLSSNTGELFF. The DNA of the CDR3 is TGTGCCAGCACTTTTCTTAGTTCGAACACCGGGGAGCTGTTTTTT. The chain couples TRBV12-3 or TRBV12-4 to TRBJ2-2; no clear D. The CDR3 runs 15 residues. Trimming took off 7 bases at V and 0 bases at J, with 12 bases between the two ends.

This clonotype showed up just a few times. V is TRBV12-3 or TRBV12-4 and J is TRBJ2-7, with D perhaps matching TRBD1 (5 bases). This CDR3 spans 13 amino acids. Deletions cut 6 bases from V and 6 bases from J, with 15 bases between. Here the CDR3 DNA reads TGTGCCAGCAGGAAAATGACAGTTGCCGAGCAGTACTTC. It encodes CASRKMTVAEQYF.

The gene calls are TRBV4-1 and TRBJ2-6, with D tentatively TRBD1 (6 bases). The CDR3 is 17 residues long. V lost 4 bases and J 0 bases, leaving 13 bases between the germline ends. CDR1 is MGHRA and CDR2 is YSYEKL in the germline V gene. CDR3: CASSPVGRGSGANVLTF. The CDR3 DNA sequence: TGCGCCAGCAGCCCTGTCGGCAGGGGCTCTGGGGCCAACGTCCTGACTTTC.

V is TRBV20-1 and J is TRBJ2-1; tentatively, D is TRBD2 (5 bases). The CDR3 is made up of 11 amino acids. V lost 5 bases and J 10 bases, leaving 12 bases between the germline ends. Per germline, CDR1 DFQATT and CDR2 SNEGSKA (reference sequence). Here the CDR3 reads CSAREGGEQFF. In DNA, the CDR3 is TGCAGTGCTCGTGAGGGTGGGGAGCAGTTCTTC.

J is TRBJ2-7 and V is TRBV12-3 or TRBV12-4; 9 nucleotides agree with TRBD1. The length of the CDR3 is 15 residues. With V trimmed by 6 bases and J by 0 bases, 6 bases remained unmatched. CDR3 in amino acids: CASSRDRALSYEQYF. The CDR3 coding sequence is TGTGCCAGCAGCCGGGACAGGGCTCTCTCCTACGAGCAGTACTTC.

The CDR3 DNA is TGTGCCAGTAACCTCGGCACCCGCACAGATACGCAGTATTTT. This translates into CASNLGTRTDTQYF. This chain links TRBV12-3 or TRBV12-4 with TRBJ2-3, with no clear D. CDR3 length equals 14 residues. With 9 bases removed from V and 1 base from J, the gap between germline ends came to 14 bases.